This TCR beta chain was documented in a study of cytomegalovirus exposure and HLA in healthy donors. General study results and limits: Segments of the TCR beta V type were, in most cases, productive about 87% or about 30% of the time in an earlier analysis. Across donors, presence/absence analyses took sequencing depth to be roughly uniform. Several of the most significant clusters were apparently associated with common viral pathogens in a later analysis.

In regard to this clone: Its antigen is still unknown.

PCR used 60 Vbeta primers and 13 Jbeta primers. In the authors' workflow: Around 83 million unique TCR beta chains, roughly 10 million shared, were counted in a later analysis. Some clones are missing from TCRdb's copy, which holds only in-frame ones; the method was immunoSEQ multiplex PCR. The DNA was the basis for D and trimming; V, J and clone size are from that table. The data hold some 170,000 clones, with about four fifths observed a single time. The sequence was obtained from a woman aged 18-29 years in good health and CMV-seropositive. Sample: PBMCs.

This chain's CDR3 is CASSLTGLNNEQFF. The CDR3 coding sequence is TGTGCCAGCAGCCTCACGGGACTGAACAATGAGCAGTTCTTC. The rearrangement uses TRBV5-6 and TRBJ2-1; perhaps TRBD2 as D (6 bases). The CDR3 is 14 residues long. V was pared by 4 bases and J by 5 bases, with 13 bases between. Germline CDR1 reads SGHDT; CDR2 reads YYEEEE. Together with reference TRBV5-6 and TRBJ2-1, the CDR3 gives the full variable domain: DAGVTQSPTHLIKTRGQQVTLRCSPKSGHDTVSWYQQALGQGPQFIFQYYEEEERQRGNFPDRFSGHQFPNYSSELNVNALLLGDSALYLCASSLTGLNNEQFFGPGTRLTVL.